This TCR beta chain was sequenced in a study of beta chain features in type 1 diabetes. Across the study: Cell yields, gender and age were similar in healthy donors and patients.

As every portion of the isolated RNA was reverse transcribed, the sequencing read expressed TCRB transcripts. The data were produced by immunoSEQ multiplex PCR, yet TCRdb's version contains in-frame clones alone and is incomplete. The top ten clones hold 0.0095% to 0.012% of a sample with a few hundred thousand clones, over 10% of them seen once. General study results and limits: Moderate but significant shortening of TCRB CDR3s was recorded in all four CD4+ subsets from Type 1 diabetes patients. Cells expressing TCR highly could be over-represented by cDNA sequencing. Relative to healthy donors, patients appeared to have naive, central memory and Treg TCRB repertoires that were more similar.

In this sample, this clone turned up a few times. Its antigen is still unknown. Germline trimming cut 10 bases from V and 3 bases from J; bases unmatched to any gene: 6. The CDR3 contains 14 residues. Germline V gene lookup returns CDR1 SEHNR and CDR2 FQNEAQ (reference sequence). Sampling consisted of one heparinised blood draw per donor, averaging roughly 0.12 L. The clonotype was recovered from a woman between 18 and 30 years old with type 1 diabetes. The V call is TRBV7-9, the J call TRBJ2-1, with TRBD2 identical over 10 bases. Sequencing was done on a sample of naive CD4+ T cells from blood. The CDR3 DNA reads TGTGCCATCGGACTAGCGGACCTCTACAATGAGCAGTTCTTC. It is translated as CAIGLADLYNEQFF.